One and the same sample provided the 6 T cell receptor beta chains below, sequenced in a study of cytomegalovirus exposure and HLA in healthy donors listed by TCRdb under 2017. To prepare the library, the immunoSEQ multiplex PCR assay was applied. The multiplex PCR relied on a mix of 60 forward primers for TCR Vbeta segments and 13 reverse primers for TCR Jbeta segments. TCRdb holds this immuneACCESS table with in-frame rearrangements only. Some clones are missing; in checked studies, unresolved V genes explain under half, and the rest has no known cause. Present in this sample are about 120,000 clones, around 75% of which were seen just once. The ten largest clones add up to 2.1% of the sample. Sequencing was carried out using PBMCs. The receptors were gathered from a man under 40 in good health and CMV-seronegative.

V is TRBV6-1 and J is TRBJ1-1; TRBD1 agrees at 8 bases. Germline V CDR1 and CDR2: MNHNS, SASEGT. With 6 bases clipped from V and 1 base from J, the junction kept 4 bases outside the gene matches. This CDR3 spans 14 amino acids. This CDR3 reads CASRGQGRNTEAFF. The CDR3 bases are TGTGCCAGCAGAGGACAGGGCAGGAACACTGAAGCTTTCTTT.

The J gene is TRBJ2-3, the V gene TRBV2; TRBD2 aligns across 11 bases. Trimming at V came to 5 bases and at J to 3 bases, leaving 1 base not matched to a gene. The germline V gene encodes CDR1 SNHLY and CDR2 FYNNEI. This CDR3 is 14 amino acids long. The CDR3 DNA reads as TGTGCCAGCAGTTTAGCGGGGGGGACAGATACGCAGTATTTT. Translated: CASSLAGGTDTQYF.

This chain connects TRBV5-1 to TRBJ2-5, with 7 nucleotides matching TRBD1. Germline V lookup: CDR1 SGHRS, CDR2 YFSETQ. The V segment lost 0 bases and the J segment 11 bases; nucleotides outside the gene matches: 10. This CDR3 contains 14 residues. Written as DNA, the CDR3 is TGCGCCAGCAGCTTGGCAGGGGGTCGACTGGAGCAGTACTTC. This gives the protein CASSLAGGRLEQYF.

V usage is TRBV10-3 and J usage is TRBJ1-4; 9 bases map to TRBD1. From germline, CDR1 is ENHRY and CDR2 SYGVKD. The CDR3 is 15 amino acids. V lost 4 bases and J lost 4; bases outside the gene matches: 4. DNA of the CDR3: TGTGCCATCAGTGCCACGGACAGGGGTAATGAAAAACTGTTTTTT. Translating gives CAISATDRGNEKLFF.

CDR3 sequence reads: CATSRVPAGGQETQYF. The CDR3 bases are TGTGCCACCAGCAGAGTCCCAGCGGGGGGACAAGAGACCCAGTACTTC. V usage is TRBV15 and J usage is TRBJ2-5; 9 bases fit TRBD2. The ends lost 1 base at V and 2 bases at J; junction bases unmatched: 5. This CDR3 is 16 amino acids long. Germline assignment: CDR1 LNHNV and CDR2 YYDKDF (reference sequence).

J is TRBJ2-1 and V is TRBV5-1, with TRBD2 matching over 9 bases. Germline CDR1 SGHRS, CDR2 YFSETQ. This CDR3 is built from 16 residues. Trimming took 2 bases from V and 0 from J; bases not matched to a gene: 3. CDR3 region: CASSLTRGGSYNEQFF. The DNA of the CDR3 is TGCGCCAGCAGCTTAACGCGGGGGGGCTCCTACAATGAGCAGTTCTTC.